This T cell receptor beta chain was captured in a study of T cell repertoires in cytomegalovirus infection. Study overall: Public TCR beta signatures indicated both CMV infection and matching HLA type. Study conclusions and caveats: Dominating the ex vivo response were HLA-C-restricted CMV-specific TCR beta clonotypes. Of the TCR beta families, the public ones yielded a cumulative frequency that identified carriers of CMV plus the relevant HLA.

The sample holds many counts of this clonotype. Its antigen is unknown. From the reads, TCRdb called clonotypes with MiXCR, one entry per CDR3 protein. The table shows some 77,000 distinct CDR3 sequences, with about 3.8% occurring only once. The receptor was isolated from a human donor in good health (CMV status not recorded). Some clones in this sample may be carry-over from other donors' samples. Sequencing was performed on PBMCs.

The CDR3 nucleotides are TGTGCCAGCAGCTTGGCTAGTGGAAATGGCTACACCTTC. This sequence encodes CASSLASGNGYTF. This chain uses TRBV7-2 with TRBJ1-2; D is ambiguous. There are 13 residues in the CDR3. Germline V gene lookup returns CDR1 SGHTA and CDR2 FQGNSA. Trimming left V 3 bases short and J 6 bases short, with 11 bases between. Drawing the rest from reference TRBV7-2 and TRBJ1-2, the complete variable domain is GAGVSQSPSNKVTEKGKDVELRCDPISGHTALYWYRQSLGQGLEFLIYFQGNSAPDKSGLPSDRFSAERTGGSVSTLTIQRTQQEDSAVYLCASSLASGNGYTFGSGTRLTVV.